The clone carrying this T cell receptor (beta chain) was observed at least ten times. The antigen remains undetermined. This record comes from a study of identical twins. General study results and limits: When twins shared out-of-frame alpha sequences, those sequences had excess low generation probability.

The germline V gene has CDR1 MNHNS and CDR2 SASEGT. After removal of 5 bases from V and 0 bases from J, the junction contained 3 bases not matched to a gene. The CDR3 runs 15 residues. Via MiXCR, TCRdb re-called the 5' RACE reads, giving one row per CDR3 protein. Of approximately 890,000 distinct CDR3 sequences detected, more than 9% appear once; the ten largest clones hold roughly 1.5%. This sample also belongs to another study, concerning yellow fever vaccine responses in identical twins.

Material for sequencing was PBMCs. This clonotype was sampled from a woman younger than 30 in good health. The V call is TRBV6-1, the J call TRBJ2-1, with 8 positions matching TRBD2. CDR3 sequence: CASSRLASSYNEQFF. DNA of the CDR3: TGTGCCAGCAGTCGACTAGCGAGCTCCTACAATGAGCAGTTCTTC.